These 17 T cell receptor beta chains were sequenced from one sample in a study of shared clonotypes between healthy human individuals. Assay used: immunoSEQ multiplex PCR; TCRdb lists only in-frame clones, some missing. The data show 2,500,000 or so clones, with about 92% seen just once and around 0.14% held by the top ten. What was sequenced was naive CD4+ T cells sorted from blood. Subset denoted: CD45RA+ positively selected. The receptors shown here come from a man younger than 35 in good health.

This clone appeared once. The V gene is TRBV2, the J gene TRBJ2-7; D gene unclear. CDR3 length equals 16 residues. CDR1 is SNHLY and CDR2 is FYNNEI in the germline V gene. V shed 4 bases and J shed 0 bases, with 16 bases lying between them. The CDR3 nucleotides are TGTGCCAGCAGTGGTGCTGGGCCACCGAGCTCCTACGAGCAGTACTTC. Its translation is CASSGAGPPSSYEQYF. Using reference TRBV2 and TRBJ2-7 for the parts outside the CDR3, the full variable domain is EPEVTQTPSHQVTQMGQEVILRCVPISNHLYFYWYRQILGQKVEFLVSFYNNEISEKSEIFDDQFSVERPDGSNFTLKIRSTKLEDSAMYFCASSGAGPPSSYEQYFGPGTRLTVT.

The chain joins TRBV28 to TRBJ2-7; D may be TRBD1 (6 bases). The CDR3 spans 14 residues. Germline V CDR1 and CDR2: MDHEN, SYDVKM. With 6 bases removed from V and 5 bases from J, the gap between germline ends came to 17 bases. CDR3 region: CASSLTGSHHEQYF. The CDR3 bases are TGTGCCAGCAGCTTGACAGGCTCTCATCACGAGCAGTACTTC. The full variable domain, its missing parts supplied by reference TRBV28 and TRBJ2-7, is DVKVTQSSRYLVKRTGEKVFLECVQDMDHENMFWYRQDPGLGLRLIYFSYDVKMKEKGDIPEGYSVSREKKERFSLILESASTNQTSMYLCASSLTGSHHEQYFGPGTRLTVT.

In nucleotides, the CDR3 is TGTGCCAGCAGTCTGACAGTTGGGGGGGCTGAAGCTTTCTTT. Protein product: CASSLTVGGAEAFF. The genes are TRBV6-5 and TRBJ1-1; D might be TRBD1 (5 bases). CDR1 is MNHEY, CDR2 SVGAGI, per germline. The CDR3 is made up of 14 amino acids. V lost 5 bases to trimming and J lost 6 bases, with 16 bases between them.

This clone has only a few counts. The rearrangement uses TRBV7-9 and TRBJ1-4, with TRBD1 matching 9 bases. V dropped 1 base and J dropped 7; count of bases not matched to a gene: 4. Germline V gives CDR1 SEHNR, CDR2 FQNEAQ (reference sequence). The CDR3 has 15 amino acids. CDR3 nucleotide sequence: TGTGCCAGCAGCTTAGGTTCGACAGGGGGTGAAAAACTGTTTTTT. Amino acids: CASSLGSTGGEKLFF.

This clone was recorded once. This chain uses TRBV5-6 with TRBJ1-1, with TRBD1 as a possible D gene (6 bases). The CDR3 totals 15 residues. CDR1 is SGHDT, CDR2 YYEEEE, per germline. Trimming stripped 2 bases from V and 1 base from J, with 12 bases between. The CDR3 DNA reads TGTGCCAGCAGCTTCTGGGGGGCCGGGAACACTGAAGCTTTCTTT. Protein: CASSFWGAGNTEAFF.

V and J are TRBV28 and TRBJ2-4, with a weak D call TRBD2 (5 bases). This CDR3 has 13 amino acids. Germline lookup yields CDR1 MDHEN and CDR2 SYDVKM. The ends were cut back, 6 bases at V and 2 bases at J, with 8 bases in the middle. The CDR3 DNA reads as TGTGCCAGCAGGGACTTCACCAAAAACATTCAGTACTTC. This codes for CASRDFTKNIQYF.

V gene TRBV6-1 combines with J gene TRBJ2-5, with 8 bases matching TRBD2. Trimming cost V 2 bases and J 2 bases; bases outside gene matches: 4. Germline CDR1 MNHNS, CDR2 SASEGT. This CDR3 comprises 15 residues. The CDR3 protein is CASSETSGGQETQYF. For the CDR3, the DNA is TGTGCCAGCAGTGAAACGAGCGGGGGTCAAGAGACCCAGTACTTC.

CDR3 DNA sequence: TGTGCCAGCAGCTTAGATCAGAGTTATGAGCAGTTCTTC. Translation: CASSLDQSYEQFF. The chain joins TRBV7-9 to TRBJ2-1, with D unclear. This CDR3 contains 13 residues. V lost 1 base to trimming and J lost 8 bases, with 9 bases between them. In germline, CDR1 is SEHNR, CDR2 FQNEAQ (reference sequence).

V is TRBV27 and J is TRBJ2-5; D is ambiguous. Germline assignment: CDR1 MNHEY and CDR2 SMNVEV (reference sequence). This CDR3 is 11 amino acids long. V lost 6 bases to trimming and J lost 5 bases, with 7 bases between them. Here the CDR3 reads CASSNRETQYF. The CDR3 region has the DNA TGTGCCAGCAGCAACCGGGAGACCCAGTACTTC.

The chain joins TRBV18 to TRBJ1-4, with TRBD1 matching over 8 bases. V trimming: 6 bases; J trimming: 8 bases; junction bases outside the gene matches: 8. The CDR3 has 14 amino acids. Per germline, CDR1 KGHSH and CDR2 LQKENI. This CDR3 is CASSDRAGREKLFF. CDR3 DNA: TGTGCCAGCTCGGACAGGGCCGGGAGGGAAAAACTGTTTTTT.

A remark on this clone: Other DNA sequences in the sample encode the same CDR3. This chain joins TRBV30 and TRBJ2-1; D not certain. The CDR3 is 11 residues long. V lost 3 bases and J lost 7, with 7 bases in between. Germline values: CDR1 GTSNPN, CDR2 SVGIG (reference sequence). As DNA, the CDR3 is TGTGCCTGGAGCCGTGGGAATGAGCAGTTCTTC. The encoded protein is CAWSRGNEQFF.

The rearrangement joins TRBV6-4 to TRBJ1-2; possible D gene TRBD1, 6 bases. Germline CDR1 reads MRHNA; CDR2 reads SNTAGT. There are 17 residues in the CDR3. V dropped 2 bases and J dropped 1 base, with 17 bases sitting between them. The CDR3, as DNA: TGTGCCAGCAGTGACCGAGTACTAGGACAGCTTAACTATGGCTACACCTTC. Encoded protein: CASSDRVLGQLNYGYTF.

The chain uses TRBV5-4 and TRBJ1-2; TRBD1 aligns across 9 bases. The CDR3 has 17 residues. Trimming at V came to 3 bases and at J to 3 bases, leaving 12 bases not matched to a gene. Germline loops: CDR1 SGHNT, CDR2 YYREEE (reference sequence). The CDR3 DNA is TGTGCCAGCAGCTCAGGGACGGGACAGGGAGATGACTATGGCTACACCTTC. Translating it yields CASSSGTGQGDDYGYTF.

A note on this clone: Other DNA sequences in this sample translate to the same CDR3. CDR3 nucleotide sequence: TGTGCCAGCAGTTACACGCAAAATCAGCCCCAGCATTTT. Protein: CASSYTQNQPQHF. The rearrangement uses TRBV6-5 and TRBJ1-5; D is uncertain. Germline CDR1 and CDR2: MNHEY and SVGAGI. With 2 bases removed from V and 4 bases from J, the gap between germline ends came to 6 bases. This CDR3 spans 13 amino acids.

The gene calls are TRBV13 and TRBJ2-5; the match to TRBD2 covers 9 bases. V lost 4 bases, J lost 1 base, and 7 bases stayed unmatched. The length of the CDR3 is 16 residues. CDR1 PRHDT and CDR2 FYEKMQ come from the germline V gene (reference sequence). The CDR3 is CASSYHLAGTQETQYF. In nucleotides, the CDR3 is TGTGCCAGCAGCTACCACCTAGCGGGAACCCAAGAGACCCAGTACTTC.

To note about this clone: This sample also contains other DNA sequences that code for the same CDR3. This chain links TRBV7-2 with TRBJ1-2; TRBD1 agrees at 8 bases. In germline, CDR1 is SGHTA, CDR2 FQGNSA. V lost 1 base and J lost 5; bases outside the gene matches: 6. CDR3 length: 15 amino acids. CDR3 DNA: TGTGCCAGCAGCTTAGGAGGACAGGGTTCGTATGGCTACACCTTC. Its protein is CASSLGGQGSYGYTF.

This clone was picked up one time. Other DNA sequences in the sample encode the same CDR3. The V gene is TRBV2, the J gene TRBJ2-5, with D possibly being TRBD2 (5 bases). This CDR3 has 11 residues. V lost 5 bases and J 5 bases, leaving 6 bases between the germline ends. The germline V gene encodes CDR1 SNHLY and CDR2 FYNNEI. The CDR3 coding sequence is TGTGCCAGCAGTCCGGGGGAGACCCAGTACTTC. It specifies CASSPGETQYF.